This T cell receptor (beta chain) was captured by sequencing in a study of T cell repertoires in cytomegalovirus infection. TCRdb re-called the reads with MiXCR, one entry per CDR3 protein. The table lists roughly 310,000 distinct CDR3 sequences, roughly 15% of them singletons, with more than 10% in the top ten. The germline V gene has CDR1 SEHNR and CDR2 FQNEAQ (reference sequence). The CDR3 sequence is 13 residues long. Trimming pared 4 bases from V and 6 bases from J, leaving 12 bases between. The source of this sequence is a human donor in good health (CMV status not recorded). Some clones in this sample may be carry-over from other donors' samples. The chain employs TRBV7-9 and TRBJ1-1; TRBD1 might be the D (6 bases). The sample comprised PBMCs. The CDR3 region has the DNA TGTGCCAGCAGCTGGGAACAGGGTGCTGAAGCTTTCTTT. This translates into CASSWEQGAEAFF.